This entry lists 2 T cell receptor beta chains sequenced from one sample in a study of neurological immune-mediated disorders. From the 5' RACE reads, TCRdb called clonotypes with MiXCR, one entry per CDR3 protein. The table lists 55,000 to 75,000 distinct CDR3 sequences, 5.2% of them singletons. Sequencing input: PBMCs. The receptors here all came from a woman aged 25 to 39 with multiple sclerosis.

V usage is TRBV12-3 or TRBV12-4 and J usage is TRBJ1-5; D is unclear. CDR3 length equals 14 residues. V was cut by 6 bases and J by 1 base, with 10 bases left in between. In nucleotides, the CDR3 is TGTGCCAGCAGCTTACAGACCAGCAATCAGCCCCAGCATTTT. This encodes CASSLQTSNQPQHF.

This clonotype has at least ten counts. The chain combines TRBV20-1 with TRBJ2-3; 7 positions agree with TRBD1. The germline V gene encodes CDR1 DFQATT and CDR2 SNEGSKA (reference sequence). This CDR3 is 15 amino acids long. J lost 0 bases, V lost 2 bases, and 5 bases had no gene match. The CDR3 DNA reads TGCAGTGCTAGAAGAGGGGGCCCTAGCACAGATACGCAGTATTTT. This sequence encodes CSARRGGPSTDTQYF.